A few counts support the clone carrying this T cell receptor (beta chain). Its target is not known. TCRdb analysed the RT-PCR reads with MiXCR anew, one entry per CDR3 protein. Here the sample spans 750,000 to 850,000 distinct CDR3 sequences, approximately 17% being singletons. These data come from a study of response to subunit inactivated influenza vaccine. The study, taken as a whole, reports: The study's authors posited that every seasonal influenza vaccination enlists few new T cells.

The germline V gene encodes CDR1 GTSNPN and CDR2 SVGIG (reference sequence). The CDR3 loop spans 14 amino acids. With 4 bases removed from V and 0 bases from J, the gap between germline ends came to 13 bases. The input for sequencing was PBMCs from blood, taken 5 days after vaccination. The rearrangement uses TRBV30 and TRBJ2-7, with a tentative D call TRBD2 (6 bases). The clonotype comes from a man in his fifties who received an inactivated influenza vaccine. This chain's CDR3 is CAWTEGTVSYEQYF. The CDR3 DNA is TGTGCCTGGACGGAGGGGACGGTCTCCTACGAGCAGTACTTC. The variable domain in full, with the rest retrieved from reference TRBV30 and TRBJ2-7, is SQTIHQWPATLVQPVGSPLSLECTVEGTSNPNLYWYRQAAGRGLQLLFYSVGIGQISSEVPQNLSASRPQDRQFILSSKKLLLSDSGFYLCAWTEGTVSYEQYFGPGTRLTVT.